This T cell receptor (beta chain) is drawn from a study of OX40 agonist ivuxolimab in advanced cancers. Using immunoSEQ multiplex PCR, the repertoire was profiled, and TCRdb retains in-frame clones only, with some absent. The sample holds over 55,000 clones, approximately 89% seen once. V shed 1 base and J 6 bases; nucleotides not matched to a gene: 9. Per the germline V gene, CDR1 is MGHRA and CDR2 is YSYEKL. The CDR3 is made up of 16 amino acids. The sequencing here drew on CD4+ or CD8+ T cells sorted from blood, taken in a trial of the OX40 agonist ivuxolimab. V is TRBV4-1 and J is TRBJ1-2, with 9 bases aligning to TRBD1. This sequence originates from an adult with an advanced solid tumor such as melanoma, head and neck, liver or kidney cancer. The CDR3 coding sequence is TGCGCCAGCAGCCAAGTCACAGGGGGCCCGGCAAATGGCTACACCTTC. Amino acid sequence: CASSQVTGGPANGYTF.